The clone carrying this T cell receptor (beta chain) is termed medium-sized. Its antigen is as yet unknown. MiXCR, run by TCRdb on the 5' RACE reads, gives a single entry per CDR3 protein. This sample carries about 240,000 distinct CDR3 sequences, about an eighth of them seen once, and the ten largest clones take 4%. The CDR3 sequence is 16 residues long. Germline V gives CDR1 SGHTA, CDR2 FQGNSA. With 1 base removed from V and 0 bases from J, the gap between germline ends came to 10 bases. These data come from a study of identical twins. Broader study findings: It was out-of-frame TCR alpha sharing in monozygotic twins that models underestimated. While abundant cord blood beta clonotypes carried fewer insertions, memory repertoires showed no such pattern.

There were only healthy Caucasians among the donors. The sample also formed part of further work on yellow fever vaccine responses in identical twins. That work adds: Twins' T cell vaccine responses reportedly looked partly convergent, partly personalized.

The sequencing input was memory (CD45RO+) T cells sorted from blood. The chain is built from TRBV7-2 and TRBJ2-4, with D perhaps TRBD1 or TRBD2 (6 bases each). The TCR was taken from a woman aged 18-29 years in good health. The CDR3, as DNA: TGTGCCAGCAGCTTAGGGGGGGCGCTAGCCAAAAACATTCAGTACTTC. Encoded protein: CASSLGGALAKNIQYF.